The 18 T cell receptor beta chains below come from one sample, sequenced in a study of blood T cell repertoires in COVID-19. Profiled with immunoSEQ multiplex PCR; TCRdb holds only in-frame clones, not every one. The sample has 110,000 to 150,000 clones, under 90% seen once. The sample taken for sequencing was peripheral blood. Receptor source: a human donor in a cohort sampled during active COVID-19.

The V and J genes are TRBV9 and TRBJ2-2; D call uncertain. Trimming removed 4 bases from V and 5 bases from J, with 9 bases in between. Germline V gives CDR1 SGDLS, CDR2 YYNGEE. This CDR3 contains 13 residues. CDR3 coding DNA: TGTGCCAGCAGCCCCTCCCGGACCGGGGAGCTGTTTTTT. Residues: CASSPSRTGELFF.

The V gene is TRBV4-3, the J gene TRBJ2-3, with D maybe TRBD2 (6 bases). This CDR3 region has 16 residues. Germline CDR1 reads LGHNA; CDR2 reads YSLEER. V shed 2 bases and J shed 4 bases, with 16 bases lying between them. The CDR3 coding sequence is TGCGCCAGCAGCCAACTCCTAGCGTCAGGGTCAGATACGCAGTATTTT. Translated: CASSQLLASGSDTQYF.

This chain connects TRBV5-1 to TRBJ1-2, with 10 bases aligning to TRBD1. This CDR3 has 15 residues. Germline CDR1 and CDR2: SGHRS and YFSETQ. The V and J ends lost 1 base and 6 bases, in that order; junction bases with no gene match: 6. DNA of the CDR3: TGCGCCAGCAGCTTGACGGGACAGGGGTTTGATGGCTACACCTTC. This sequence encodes CASSLTGQGFDGYTF.

The CDR3 DNA follows: TGCGCCAGCAGCTTCGGACAGGGGCCCTCCTATGGCTACACCTTC. Its protein product is CASSFGQGPSYGYTF. The chain combines TRBV5-1 with TRBJ1-2; 9 positions agree with TRBD1. V lost 2 bases and J lost 4; bases outside the gene matches: 6. This CDR3 is 15 amino acids long. The germline CDR1 and CDR2 sequences are SGHRS and YFSETQ.

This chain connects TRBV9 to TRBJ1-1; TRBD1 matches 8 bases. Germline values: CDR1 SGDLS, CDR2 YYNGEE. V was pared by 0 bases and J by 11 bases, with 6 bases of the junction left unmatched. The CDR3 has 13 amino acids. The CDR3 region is CASSVASGGLAFF. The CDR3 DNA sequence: TGTGCCAGCAGCGTAGCTTCAGGGGGCCTCGCTTTCTTT.

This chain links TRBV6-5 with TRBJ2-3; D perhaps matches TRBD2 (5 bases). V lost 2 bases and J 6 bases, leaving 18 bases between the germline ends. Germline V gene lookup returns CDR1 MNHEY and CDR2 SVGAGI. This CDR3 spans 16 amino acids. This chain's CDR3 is CASSYGRGNSRDTQYF. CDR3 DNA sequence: TGTGCCAGCAGTTACGGTCGGGGAAACTCGAGGGATACGCAGTATTTT.

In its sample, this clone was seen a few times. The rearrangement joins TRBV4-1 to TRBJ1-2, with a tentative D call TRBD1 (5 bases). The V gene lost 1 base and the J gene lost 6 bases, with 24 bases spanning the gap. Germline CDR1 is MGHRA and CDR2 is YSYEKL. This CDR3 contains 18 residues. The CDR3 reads CASSQVQLLGAGVHGYTF. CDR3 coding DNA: TGCGCCAGCAGCCAAGTTCAACTATTGGGCGCGGGGGTTCATGGCTACACCTTC.

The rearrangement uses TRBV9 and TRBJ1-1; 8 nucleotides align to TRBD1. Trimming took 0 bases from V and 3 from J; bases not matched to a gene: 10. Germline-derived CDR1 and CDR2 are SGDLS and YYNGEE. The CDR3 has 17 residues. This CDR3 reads CASSVVDRGRGDTEAFF. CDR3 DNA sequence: TGTGCCAGCAGCGTAGTTGACAGGGGTAGGGGTGACACTGAAGCTTTCTTT.

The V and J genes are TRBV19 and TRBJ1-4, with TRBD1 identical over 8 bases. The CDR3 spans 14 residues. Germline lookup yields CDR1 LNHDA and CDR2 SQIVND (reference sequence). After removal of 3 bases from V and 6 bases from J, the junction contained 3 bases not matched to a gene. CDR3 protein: CASSMGTGHEKLFF. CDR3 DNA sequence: TGTGCCAGTAGTATGGGGACAGGTCATGAAAAACTGTTTTTT.

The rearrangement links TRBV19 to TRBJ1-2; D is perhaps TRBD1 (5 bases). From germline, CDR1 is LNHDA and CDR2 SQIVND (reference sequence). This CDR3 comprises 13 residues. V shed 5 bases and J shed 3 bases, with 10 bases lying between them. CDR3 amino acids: CASSWGGYYGYTF. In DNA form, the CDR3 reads TGTGCCAGTAGTTGGGGCGGCTACTATGGCTACACCTTC.

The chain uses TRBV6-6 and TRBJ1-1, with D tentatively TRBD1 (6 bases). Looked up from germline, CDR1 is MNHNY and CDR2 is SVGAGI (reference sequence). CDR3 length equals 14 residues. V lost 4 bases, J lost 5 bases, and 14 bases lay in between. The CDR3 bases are TGTGCCAGCAGTTCCTTGGGAGGGGGGACTGAAGCTTTCTTT. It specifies CASSSLGGGTEAFF.

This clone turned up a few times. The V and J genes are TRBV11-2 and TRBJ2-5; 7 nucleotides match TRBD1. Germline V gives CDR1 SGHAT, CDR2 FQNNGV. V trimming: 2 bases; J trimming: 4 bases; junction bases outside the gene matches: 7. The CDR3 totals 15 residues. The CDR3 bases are TGTGCCAGCAGCTTAAGACAGGGTGGAAGAGAGACCCAGTACTTC. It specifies CASSLRQGGRETQYF.

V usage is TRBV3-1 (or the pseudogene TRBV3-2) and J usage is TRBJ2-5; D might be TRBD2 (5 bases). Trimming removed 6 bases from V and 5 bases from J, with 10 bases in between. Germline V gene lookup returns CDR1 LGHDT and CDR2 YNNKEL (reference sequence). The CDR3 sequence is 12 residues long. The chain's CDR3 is CASSHRGETQYF. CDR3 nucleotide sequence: TGTGCCAGCAGTCATCGCGGGGAGACCCAGTACTTC.

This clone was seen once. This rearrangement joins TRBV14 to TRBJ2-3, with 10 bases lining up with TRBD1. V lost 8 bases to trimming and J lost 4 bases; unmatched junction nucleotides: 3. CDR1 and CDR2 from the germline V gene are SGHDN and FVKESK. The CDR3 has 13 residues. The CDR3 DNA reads TGTGCCAGCCGACAGGGGGCCGCAGATACGCAGTATTTT. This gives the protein CASRQGAADTQYF.

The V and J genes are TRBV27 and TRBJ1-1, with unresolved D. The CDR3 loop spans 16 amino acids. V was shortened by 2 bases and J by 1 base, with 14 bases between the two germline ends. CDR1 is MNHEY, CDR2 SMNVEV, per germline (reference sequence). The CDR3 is CASSLRWQAPNTEAFF. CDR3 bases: TGTGCCAGCAGTTTAAGGTGGCAGGCCCCGAACACTGAAGCTTTCTTT.

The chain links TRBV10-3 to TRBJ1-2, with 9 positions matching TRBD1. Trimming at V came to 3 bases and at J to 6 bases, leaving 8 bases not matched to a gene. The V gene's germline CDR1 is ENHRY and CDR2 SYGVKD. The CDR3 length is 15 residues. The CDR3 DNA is TGTGCCATCAGTGATCACCCGACAGGGGGGGATGGCTACACCTTC. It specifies CAISDHPTGGDGYTF.

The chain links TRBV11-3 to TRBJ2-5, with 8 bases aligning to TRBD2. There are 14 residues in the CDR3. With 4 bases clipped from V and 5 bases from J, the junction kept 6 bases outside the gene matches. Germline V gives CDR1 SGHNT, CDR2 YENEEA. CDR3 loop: CASSSGPGGETQYF. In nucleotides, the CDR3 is TGTGCCAGCAGCTCGGGGCCGGGGGGGGAGACCCAGTACTTC. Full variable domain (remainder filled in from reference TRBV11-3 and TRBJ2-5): EAGVVQSPRYKIIEKKQPVAFWCNPISGHNTLYWYLQNLGQGPELLIRYENEEAVDDSQLPKDRFSAERLKGVDSTLKIQPAELGDSAVYLCASSSGPGGETQYFGPGTRLLVL.

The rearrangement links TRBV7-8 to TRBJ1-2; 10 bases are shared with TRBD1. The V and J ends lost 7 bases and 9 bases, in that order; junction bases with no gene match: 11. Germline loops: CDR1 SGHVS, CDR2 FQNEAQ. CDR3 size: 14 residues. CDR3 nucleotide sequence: TGTGCCAGCACCAGGGGACAGGGGTTTAGGAGCTACACCTTC. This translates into CASTRGQGFRSYTF.